The clone carrying this T cell receptor beta chain was detected many times. Its antigen remains unknown. The sample originates from a study of early T cells in non-severe SARS-CoV-2 infection. Germline V gene lookup returns CDR1 MNHEY and CDR2 SVGAGI. The length of the CDR3 is 11 residues. The ends were cut back, 2 bases at V and 7 bases at J, with 6 bases in the middle. Whole-study findings and limits: Matching against VDJdb likely underestimated virus-specific expansions, favoring anti-spike CD8.

Unique molecular identifiers (one per individual cDNA molecule) were attached. TCRdb recomputed calls from the 5' RACE reads with MiXCR, one row per CDR3 protein. The table lists tens of thousands of distinct CDR3 sequences, about 5% of them singletons. The receptor comes from an adult who was a healthcare worker with PCR-confirmed SARS-CoV-2 infection or an uninfected control (not recorded which). The sample comprised whole blood. The chain carries TRBV6-5 and TRBJ2-7; possible D gene TRBD1, 6 bases. The CDR3 DNA is TGTGCCAGCAGTTACGGGACAGAGCAGTACTTC. This encodes CASSYGTEQYF.